The rows below give T cell receptor beta chains drawn from one sample of a study of control samples from healthy donors and cancer patients. The protocol was immunoSEQ multiplex PCR, while the TCRdb copy is restricted to in-frame clones and leaves out a portion. The sample has about 89,000 clones; about 83% are singletons. Sample: blood. These receptors were obtained from a woman aged 40 to 55 in good health. The CDR3 runs from the conserved cysteine through the conserved F or W.

>TRBV10-3|TRBJ2-3
CAISDETSSSDTQYF
>TRBV19|TRBJ2-3
CASSPGAGGTDTQYF
>TRBV9|TRBJ2-7
CASSASPGLAGEQYF
>TRBV18|TRBJ1-2
CASSPPGQGDYGYTF
>TRBV29-1|TRBJ2-6
CSVALGRLSGANVLTF
>TRBV5-1|TRBJ2-6
CASSLVYQEGDVLTF
>TRBV10-3|TRBJ1-1
CAISEDDRGAFF
>TRBV10-2|TRBJ2-7
CATTPLGSSYEQYF
>TRBV6-6|TRBJ2-7
CASSYPGGFYEQYF
>TRBV6-5|TRBJ1-2
CASSYSQAFGNGYTF
>TRBV4-1|TRBJ1-6
CASSHPELPPLHF